This TCR beta chain was found in a study of T cell responses to AZD1222 COVID-19 vaccine. As for the study in general: Second-dose intervals of approximately 4 or approximately 12 weeks were pooled. Findings and limits, study-wide: Donor demographics were predominantly white British with a female majority; clonal diversity may be underestimated. Vaccine-related CD4 TCRs covered spike, predominating at 160-218 and 743-854. The number of AZD1222 recipients seropositive at baseline was only five to seven.

Trimming removed 11 bases from V and 2 bases from J, with 16 bases in between. CDR3 size: 14 residues. Germline V lookup: CDR1 KGHDR, CDR2 SFDVKD. On this clone: What it binds is unknown.

Data came from immunoSEQ multiplex PCR; TCRdb stores just in-frame clones and leaves some out. The sample includes more than 50,000 clones, around 89% seen only once; the top ten take roughly 2.1%. The source was peripheral blood, collected on day 0 of AZD1222 vaccination. The chain is built from TRBV24-1 and TRBJ2-3, with D possibly being TRBD2 (7 bases). The source is an adult in good health. CDR3 coding DNA: TGTGCCAGCAGGGGCAGCGGGAACACAGATACGCAGTATTTT. This gives the protein CASRGSGNTDTQYF.